These 3 T cell receptor beta chains were sequenced from one sample in a study of blood T cell repertoires in COVID-19. Method: immunoSEQ multiplex PCR; TCRdb's copy keeps in-frame clones and lacks some. The table shows approximately 250,000 clones, with 86% occurring only once. The source material was peripheral blood. These receptors were obtained from a middle-aged man with active or convalescent COVID-19.

This chain uses TRBV19 with TRBJ2-7, with 8 bases identical to TRBD2. V shed 5 bases and J 5 bases; nucleotides not matched to a gene: 14. The germline V gene encodes CDR1 LNHDA and CDR2 SQIVND (reference sequence). This CDR3 comprises 16 residues. CDR3 sequence: CASSRGSGSIGNEQYF. As DNA, the CDR3 is TGTGCCAGTAGTCGGGGGAGCGGGAGCATCGGTAACGAGCAGTACTTC.

The rearrangement joins TRBV29-1 to TRBJ2-2; 9 bases align to TRBD1. The J segment lost 6 bases and the V segment lost 1 base, leaving 0 bases of the junction unmatched. The CDR3 runs 13 residues. Germline-derived CDR1 and CDR2 are SQVTM and ANQGSEA. CDR3 bases: TGCAGCGTTGAAGGACAGGGGGCCGGGGAGCTGTTTTTT. It specifies CSVEGQGAGELFF.

A word on this clone: Other DNA sequences in this sample translate to the same CDR3. This chain links TRBV5-1 with TRBJ2-3; unclear D gene. Germline loops: CDR1 SGHRS, CDR2 YFSETQ. CDR3 length: 12 residues. V lost 2 bases and J 5 bases, leaving 6 bases between the germline ends. CDR3: CASSLAQDTQYF. In DNA form, the CDR3 reads TGCGCCAGCAGCTTAGCTCAAGATACGCAGTATTTT. Complete variable domain (other parts from reference TRBV5-1 and TRBJ2-3): KAGVTQTPRYLIKTRGQQVTLSCSPISGHRSVSWYQQTPGQGLQFLFEYFSETQRNKGNFPGRFSGRQFSNSRSEMNVSTLELGDSALYLCASSLAQDTQYFGPGTRLTVL.